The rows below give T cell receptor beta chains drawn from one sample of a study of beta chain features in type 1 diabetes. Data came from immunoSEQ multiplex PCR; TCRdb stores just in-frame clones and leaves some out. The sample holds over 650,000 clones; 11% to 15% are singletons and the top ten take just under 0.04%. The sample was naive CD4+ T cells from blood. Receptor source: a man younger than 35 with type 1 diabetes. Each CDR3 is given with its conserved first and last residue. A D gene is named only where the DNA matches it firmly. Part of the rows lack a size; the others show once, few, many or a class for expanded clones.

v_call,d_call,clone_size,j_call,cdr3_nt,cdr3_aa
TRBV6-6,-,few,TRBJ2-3,TGTGCCAGCAGTTACGGCCTTAGCACAGATACGCAGTATTTT,CASSYGLSTDTQYF
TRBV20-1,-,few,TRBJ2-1,TGCAGTGCAAGACAGGTCAATGAGCAGTTCTTC,CSARQVNEQFF
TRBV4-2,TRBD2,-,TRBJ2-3,TGTGCCAGCAGCCAAGCAGCGACTAGCGGGATAGATACGCAGTATTTT,CASSQAATSGIDTQYF
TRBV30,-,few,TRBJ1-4,TGTGCCTGGAGTGTTATGAGGAATGAAAAACTGTTTTTT,CAWSVMRNEKLFF
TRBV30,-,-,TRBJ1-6,TGTGCCTGGAGTGCTTCCGGGACCGTTAATTCACCCCTCCACTTT,CAWSASGTVNSPLHF
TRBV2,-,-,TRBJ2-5,TGTGCCAGCGGAGAGACCCAGTACTTC,CASGETQYF
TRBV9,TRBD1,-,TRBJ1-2,TGTGCCAGCAGCGGGGGGACAGCCTTCGGCTATGGCTACACCTTC,CASSGGTAFGYGYTF
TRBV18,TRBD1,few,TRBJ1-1,TGTGCCAGCTCCCAGGGGGACAGGGATGAAGCTTTCTTT,CASSQGDRDEAFF
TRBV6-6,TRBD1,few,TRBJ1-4,TGTGCCAGCAGGTACAGGGGGCTAGATGAAAAACTGTTTTTT,CASRYRGLDEKLFF
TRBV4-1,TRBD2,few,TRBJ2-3,TGCGCCAGCAGCCAAGAGTCTAGCGGGACTAGCACAGATACGCAGTATTTT,CASSQESSGTSTDTQYF
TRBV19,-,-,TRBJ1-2,TGTGCCAGTAGAACCGTTGGGACAGGCTACACCTTC,CASRTVGTGYTF
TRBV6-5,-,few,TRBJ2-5,TGTGCCACCCTTAGCCCGGAGACCCAGTACTTC,CATLSPETQYF
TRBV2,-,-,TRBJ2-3,TGTGCCAGCAGAGGGGGTTCGGCAGATACGCAGTATTTT,CASRGGSADTQYF
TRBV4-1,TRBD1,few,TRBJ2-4,TGCGCCAGCAGCCAAGGTGGGACAGTGGGTGACATTCAGTACTTC,CASSQGGTVGDIQYF
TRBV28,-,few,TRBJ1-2,TGTGCCAGCACAACGTCCGCGGATGGCTACACCTTC,CASTTSADGYTF
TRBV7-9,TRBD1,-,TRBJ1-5,TGTGCCAGCAGCCCCGGGACAGGGGGAGATCAGCCCCAGCATTTT,CASSPGTGGDQPQHF